The source of this T cell receptor (beta chain) is a study of cytomegalovirus exposure and HLA in healthy donors. Study background: The study's early data release held tens of millions of unique TCRs from HLA-typed donors. Overall study findings and caveats: For TCR beta chains, V- and J-gene trimming was later linked to a missense DCLRE1C variant. When presence/absence was analysed, sequencing depth was taken to be roughly uniform across donors.

There are a few counts of this clone. No antigen is known for it. Deletions cut 6 bases from V and 2 bases from J, with 9 bases between. The CDR3 length is 13 residues. Germline values: CDR1 MNHEY, CDR2 SVGAGI. A multiplex PCR was run with 60 Vbeta primers and 13 Jbeta primers. Profiled with immunoSEQ multiplex PCR; TCRdb holds only in-frame clones, not every one. The repertoire holds over 120,000 clones, with 60% to 75% as singletons. The chain carries TRBV6-5 and TRBJ2-3, with D uncertain. The sequencing sample was made of PBMCs. The origin of this receptor is a man aged 25-45 years in good health and CMV-seronegative. The CDR3 DNA reads TGTGCCAGCAGCCTACCCCCCACAGATACGCAGTATTTT. Its translation is CASSLPPTDTQYF.